These 7 T cell receptor beta chains were all obtained from the same sample, sequenced in a study of T cells after yellow fever vaccination. One entry per CDR3 protein results from TCRdb running MiXCR on the 5' RACE reads. This table has approximately 330,000 distinct CDR3 sequences, about 12% appearing once. The material sequenced was CD4+ T cells sorted from PBMCs, taken 15 days after the yellow fever booster vaccination. These receptors were collected from a man between 18 and 35 years old who received the YFV17D yellow fever vaccine.

This clonotype occurred a few times. The chain is built from TRBV7-9 and TRBJ2-2, with TRBD2 as a possible D gene (7 bases). V lost 7 bases and J 1 base, leaving 13 bases between the germline ends. Germline CDR1 and CDR2: SEHNR and FQNEAQ (reference sequence). This CDR3 is built from 15 residues. CDR3: CASTEGGLNTGELFF. CDR3 DNA sequence: TGTGCCAGCACGGAGGGGGGGCTGAACACCGGGGAGCTGTTTTTT.

This clonotype has a handful of counts. The J gene is TRBJ2-7, the V gene TRBV7-9, with TRBD2 as a possible D gene (6 bases). V lost 3 bases and J 4 bases, leaving 16 bases between the germline ends. CDR1 SEHNR and CDR2 FQNEAQ come from the germline V gene (reference sequence). The CDR3 spans 15 residues. This CDR3 reads CASSLGGTLWYEQYF. The CDR3, as DNA: TGTGCCAGCAGCTTGGGGGGAACCCTGTGGTACGAGCAGTACTTC.

The table lists this clonotype with a few counts. The chain employs TRBV5-6 and TRBJ1-2; possible D gene TRBD1, 5 bases. CDR3 length equals 11 residues. Trimming pared 4 bases from V and 11 bases from J, leaving 12 bases between. CDR1 and CDR2 (germline): SGHDT, YYEEEE. Here the CDR3 DNA reads TGTGCCAGCAGCGAGTCGGGGGGATACACCTTC. This codes for CASSESGGYTF.

This clonotype was observed a few times. CDR3 amino acids: CSVSQRKAYGYTF. The CDR3 DNA sequence: TGCAGCGTTTCACAGAGAAAAGCCTATGGCTACACCTTC. The chain links TRBV29-1 to TRBJ1-2; no clear D gene. V was shortened by 5 bases and J by 4 bases, with 14 bases between the two germline ends. The CDR3 covers 13 residues. CDR1 is SQVTM, CDR2 ANQGSEA, per germline. Looking up the rest from reference TRBV29-1 and TRBJ1-2 gives the full variable domain: SAVISQKPSRDICQRGTSLTIQCQVDSQVTMMFWYRQQPGQSLTLIATANQGSEATYESGFVIDKFPISRPNLTFSTLTVSNMSPEDSSIYLCSVSQRKAYGYTFGSGTRLTVV.

The chain combines TRBV4-3 with TRBJ1-4; possibly TRBD1 for D (5 bases). The germline V and J ends were trimmed by 0 bases and 3 bases, with 11 bases remaining between them. This CDR3 contains 16 residues. The germline V gene has CDR1 LGHNA and CDR2 YSLEER. The CDR3 region has the DNA TGCGCCAGCAGCCAAGAGCGGGGGAGGGCTAATGAAAAACTGTTTTTT. Residues: CASSQERGRANEKLFF.

There are a few counts of this clonotype. The CDR3 DNA follows: TGTGCCAGCACTCAATACCTATTCGACAGGGTGAGGTTCTGGCTAAGCACAGATACGCAGTATTTT. It codes for CASTQYLFDRVRFWLSTDTQYF. The chain couples TRBV7-9 to TRBJ2-3, with 7 bases aligning to TRBD1. Germline CDR1 reads SEHNR; CDR2 reads FQNEAQ (reference sequence). V trimming: 7 bases; J trimming: 0 bases; junction bases outside the gene matches: 28. The CDR3 sequence is 22 residues long. The whole variable domain, remainder taken from reference TRBV7-9 and TRBJ2-3, is DTGVSQNPRHKITKRGQNVTFRCDPISEHNRLYWYRQTLGQGPEFLTYFQNEAQLEKSRLLSDRFSAERPKGSFSTLEIQRTEQGDSAMYLCASTQYLFDRVRFWLSTDTQYFGPGTRLTVL.

The table lists this clonotype with many counts. The chain has TRBV10-3 and TRBJ1-1; the D is unclear. Per the germline V gene, CDR1 is ENHRY and CDR2 is SYGVKD. The CDR3 has 11 amino acids. With 3 bases removed from V and 7 bases from J, the gap between germline ends came to 6 bases. CDR3 nucleotide sequence: TGTGCCATCAGTGAAAGGAGTGAAGCTTTCTTT. It yields the protein CAISERSEAFF.